This T cell receptor beta chain was sequenced during a study of T cell changes during pregnancy in multiple sclerosis. CDR3 size: 12 residues. V was pared by 0 bases and J by 7 bases, with 3 bases between. Germline lookup yields CDR1 LNHDA and CDR2 SQIVND (reference sequence). Assay: immunoSEQ multiplex PCR; the TCRdb copy retains only in-frame clones and omits some. This table holds 45,000 to 55,000 clones, 85% to 90% found once. The chain combines TRBV19 with TRBJ1-4; D not certain. This clonotype originated in a female donor with multiple sclerosis, enrolled in a pregnancy study. Sequences were derived from peripheral blood, sampled in the first trimester of pregnancy. In DNA form, the CDR3 reads TGTGCCAGTAGTATAGATCGTGAAAAACTGTTTTTT. Translation gives CASSIDREKLFF.